These 20 T cell receptor beta chains came from one sample sequenced in a study of blood T cell repertoires in COVID-19. Profiled with immunoSEQ multiplex PCR; TCRdb holds only in-frame clones, not every one. This sample has around 190,000 clones, with roughly 88% found just once. The sample was peripheral blood. These receptors all stem from a man aged 50 or older with COVID-19, enrolled during active disease.

This chain connects TRBV9 to TRBJ1-1, with D perhaps TRBD1 (6 bases). The CDR3 spans 14 residues. The ends were cut back, 4 bases at V and 1 base at J, with 11 bases in the middle. The germline V gene has CDR1 SGDLS and CDR2 YYNGEE. The CDR3 region is CASSFGQTNTEAFF. For the CDR3, the DNA is TGTGCCAGCAGCTTTGGACAGACGAACACTGAAGCTTTCTTT. Full variable domain (outside the CDR3, taken from reference TRBV9 and TRBJ1-1): DSGVTQTPKHLITATGQRVTLRCSPRSGDLSVYWYQQSLDQGLQFLIQYYNGEERAKGNILERFSAQQFPDLHSELNLSSLELGDSALYFCASSFGQTNTEAFFGQGTRLTVV.

This chain uses TRBV3-1 (or the pseudogene TRBV3-2) with TRBJ1-2; 7 bases are a match to TRBD1. From germline, CDR1 is LGHDT and CDR2 YNNKEL (reference sequence). The V and J ends lost 2 bases and 7 bases, in that order; junction bases with no gene match: 1. The length of the CDR3 is 12 residues. Here the CDR3 DNA reads TGTGCCAGCAGCCAAAAGGGGGCTGGCTACACCTTC. Protein: CASSQKGAGYTF.

The chain's CDR3 is CASSPQGNSGNTIYF. The CDR3 bases are TGTGCCAGCTCACCCCAGGGGAACTCTGGAAACACCATATATTTT. The chain joins TRBV18 to TRBJ1-3; D perhaps matches TRBD1 (6 bases). The CDR3 covers 15 residues. The germline V gene encodes CDR1 KGHSH and CDR2 LQKENI. V lost 3 bases and J lost 0, with 9 bases in between.

The chain combines TRBV27 with TRBJ1-2; maybe TRBD1 (5 bases). V dropped 6 bases and J dropped 5 bases, with 13 bases sitting between them. Germline values: CDR1 MNHEY, CDR2 SMNVEV (reference sequence). CDR3 length equals 13 residues. The CDR3 sequence is CASRTTEAYGYTF. Written as DNA, the CDR3 is TGTGCCAGCAGGACGACAGAGGCGTATGGCTACACCTTC.

The V gene is TRBV25-1, the J gene TRBJ2-1; 8 bases align to TRBD2. The V gene end was trimmed by 4 bases and the J gene end by 9 bases; junction bases not matched to a gene: 5. The germline CDR1 and CDR2 sequences are MGHDK and SYGVNS. This CDR3 is built from 13 residues. The CDR3 here is CASSAGGLREQFF. CDR3 in DNA: TGTGCCAGCAGTGCGGGAGGGTTGCGTGAGCAGTTCTTC.

The rearrangement uses TRBV10-3 and TRBJ2-7; D possibly corresponds to TRBD1 (6 bases). With 6 bases removed from V and 2 bases from J, the gap between germline ends came to 14 bases. The CDR3 covers 14 residues. Germline values: CDR1 ENHRY, CDR2 SYGVKD. This chain's CDR3 is CAIRKQGVTYEQYF. The CDR3, as DNA: TGTGCCATCAGAAAACAGGGTGTCACCTACGAGCAGTACTTC.

CDR3 in amino acids: CASSYSRAGGLREQETQYF. The CDR3 DNA sequence: TGTGCCAGCAGTTACTCGAGGGCAGGGGGCTTGAGGGAACAAGAGACCCAGTACTTC. The chain combines TRBV6-7 with TRBJ2-5, with 8 bases that match TRBD1. TRBV6-7 is classed as an ORF, of uncertain function. With 0 bases clipped from V and 2 bases from J, the junction kept 14 bases outside the gene matches. This CDR3 is 19 amino acids long.

The chain recombines TRBV27 with TRBJ1-1; 7 nucleotides line up with TRBD1. Per the germline V gene, CDR1 is MNHEY and CDR2 is SMNVEV (reference sequence). CDR3 length: 13 residues. Trimming at V came to 5 bases and at J to 4 bases, leaving 4 bases not matched to a gene. The CDR3 bases are TGTGCCAGCAGTCCTCGACAGGGCACTGAAGCTTTCTTT. Protein: CASSPRQGTEAFF.

This clone was observed a single time. V usage is TRBV12-3 or TRBV12-4 and J usage is TRBJ2-7; D is unclear. V shed 1 base and J shed 6 bases, with 7 bases lying between them. The CDR3 length is 12 residues. As DNA, the CDR3 is TGTGCCAGCAGTTTAGGCCCCGGCGAGCAGTACTTC. Residues: CASSLGPGEQYF.

The V gene is TRBV9, the J gene TRBJ2-1, with 10 bases that match TRBD2. Germline V gene lookup returns CDR1 SGDLS and CDR2 YYNGEE. J was trimmed by 5 bases and V by 1 base; bases with no gene match: 0. The CDR3 has 14 residues. The CDR3 DNA reads TGTGCCAGCAGCGTACTAGCGGGGGACAATGAGCAGTTCTTC. Translated: CASSVLAGDNEQFF.

Note on this clone: One end of the junction fails to match germline, which may point to a read error. The chain carries TRBV13 and TRBJ2-7; TRBD1 matches at 8 bases. The CDR3 runs to 16 residues. Germline V gives CDR1 PRHDT, CDR2 FYEKMQ (reference sequence). Written as DNA, the CDR3 is TGTGCCGGCAGCTTAGAGATCAGGCAGGGGGCGTGGGAGCAGTACTTC. Translated, it gives CAGSLEIRQGAWEQYF. The complete variable domain, with remaining parts taken from reference TRBV13 and TRBJ2-7, reads AAGVIQSPRHLIKEKRETATLKCYPIPRHDTVYWYQQGPGQDPQFLISFYEKMQSDKGSIPDRFSAQQFSDYHSELNMSSLELGDSALYFCAGSLEIRQGAWEQYFGPGTRLTVT.

The chain carries TRBV11-2 and TRBJ2-2, with D maybe TRBD2 (6 bases). This CDR3 is built from 14 residues. V lost 1 base and J 4 bases, leaving 7 bases between the germline ends. Germline CDR1 and CDR2: SGHAT and FQNNGV. The CDR3 nucleotides read TGTGCCAGCAGCTTAGGGCGGGGCACCGGGGAGCTGTTTTTT. It specifies CASSLGRGTGELFF.

This chain connects TRBV5-4 to TRBJ1-6; D call uncertain. The CDR3 sequence is 13 residues long. CDR1 and CDR2 (germline): SGHNT, YYREEE (reference sequence). V was shortened by 2 bases and J by 14 bases, with 14 bases between the two germline ends. The CDR3 reads CASSLGAARALHF. CDR3 in DNA: TGTGCCAGCAGCTTAGGTGCGGCTCGGGCCCTCCACTTT. The full variable domain, with the rest looked up from reference TRBV5-4 and TRBJ1-6, is ETGVTQSPTHLIKTRGQQVTLRCSSQSGHNTVSWYQQALGQGPQFIFQYYREEENGRGNFPPRFSGLQFPNYSSELNVNALELDDSALYLCASSLGAARALHFGNGTRLTVT.

This sequence joins TRBV6-5 and TRBJ1-4, with D maybe TRBD1 (5 bases). From germline, CDR1 is MNHEY and CDR2 SVGAGI. Trimming left V 5 bases short and J 6 bases short, with 16 bases between. The CDR3 sequence is 15 residues long. The CDR3 region is CASSTSDSYYEKLFF. The CDR3 DNA reads as TGTGCCAGCAGTACGAGTGACAGTTACTATGAAAAACTGTTTTTT.

J is TRBJ2-3 and V is TRBV25-1, with 11 bases lining up with TRBD1. Trimming at V came to 4 bases and at J to 6 bases, leaving 12 bases not matched to a gene. Germline V gene lookup returns CDR1 MGHDK and CDR2 SYGVNS. CDR3 length: 17 residues. The CDR3 here is CASSARPGTGGRDTQYF. In DNA, the CDR3 is TGTGCCAGCAGTGCGCGCCCCGGGACAGGGGGAAGGGATACGCAGTATTTT. Variable domain in full (rest from reference TRBV25-1 and TRBJ2-3): EADIYQTPRYLVIGTGKKITLECSQTMGHDKMYWYQQDPGMELHLIHYSYGVNSTEKGDLSSESTVSRIRTEHFPLTLESARPSHTSQYLCASSARPGTGGRDTQYFGPGTRLTVL.

This chain uses TRBV7-9 with TRBJ2-1; a possible D gene is TRBD1 (5 bases). The CDR3 is 13 amino acids. Germline-derived CDR1 and CDR2 are SEHNR and FQNEAQ (reference sequence). V lost 1 base and J lost 6, with 7 bases in between. The CDR3 region is CASSLGTGNEQFF. CDR3 coding DNA: TGTGCCAGCAGCTTAGGCACAGGCAATGAGCAGTTCTTC. The variable domain in full, with the rest retrieved from reference TRBV7-9 and TRBJ2-1, is DTGVSQNPRHKITKRGQNVTFRCDPISEHNRLYWYRQTLGQGPEFLTYFQNEAQLEKSRLLSDRFSAERPKGSFSTLEIQRTEQGDSAMYLCASSLGTGNEQFFGPGTRLTVL.

Only one count was recorded for this clone. This chain uses TRBV4-1 with TRBJ2-1; 13 positions match TRBD2. V shed 3 bases and J 7 bases; nucleotides not matched to a gene: 12. The CDR3 contains 18 residues. Germline V gene data show CDR1 as MGHRA and CDR2 as YSYEKL. The CDR3 DNA reads TGCGCCAGCAGCCATCCCGGGACTAGCGGGGTTGGGATAAATGAGCAGTTCTTC. Translation: CASSHPGTSGVGINEQFF.

This clone was observed a few times. The gene calls are TRBV4-2 and TRBJ2-2, with 7 bases fitting TRBD1. The J segment lost 3 bases and the V segment lost 4 bases, leaving 14 bases of the junction unmatched. CDR3 length equals 18 residues. Germline CDR1 reads LGHNA; CDR2 reads YNFKEQ. The CDR3 is CASSPHLSTGAYTGELFF. In nucleotides, the CDR3 is TGTGCCAGCAGCCCCCACCTTAGCACAGGGGCCTACACCGGGGAGCTGTTTTTT.

The rearrangement joins TRBV27 to TRBJ1-4; D is possibly TRBD1 (6 bases). This CDR3 region has 16 residues. CDR1 and CDR2 (germline): MNHEY, SMNVEV (reference sequence). Trimming stripped 2 bases from V and 6 bases from J, with 16 bases between. In DNA, the CDR3 is TGTGCCAGCAGTTTAGGGTCGGGGGGCGGGTATGAAAAACTGTTTTTT. It encodes CASSLGSGGGYEKLFF.

The rearrangement uses TRBV4-2 and TRBJ1-5, with no clear D. V was clipped by 0 bases and J by 4 bases, with 13 bases between them. CDR3 length equals 16 residues. Per germline, CDR1 LGHNA and CDR2 YNFKEQ. CDR3 nucleotides: TGTGCCAGCAGCCAAGAGATTTCTGGAGCAAATCAGCCCCAGCATTTT. Its protein is CASSQEISGANQPQHF.